The rows below give T cell receptor beta chains drawn from one sample of a study of CD8 T cells in Susac syndrome. TCRdb itself ran the immunoSEQ multiplex PCR reads through MiXCR, one entry per CDR3 protein. The sample has about 180,000 distinct CDR3 sequences; approximately 95% are singletons. Sequenced sample: CD8+ T cells from PBMCs. Source of these receptors: a human donor with multiple sclerosis. CDR3s include the opening cysteine and the closing phenylalanine or tryptophan. D genes are given only for firm matches. Not all rows give a size; the values are once, few, many and, for expanded clones, a class.

TRBV27,.,TRBJ2-7,.,CASRSPGSNSYEQYF,TGTGCCAGCAGGTCCCCGGGCAGTAACTCCTACGAGCAGTACTTC
TRBV20-1,.,TRBJ1-2,TRBD1,CSAYRGLYGYTF,TGCAGTGCTTACAGGGGCCTCTATGGCTACACCTTC
TRBV3-1,.,TRBJ2-7,.,CASSIGLRVYEQYF,TGTGCCAGCAGCATAGGACTGAGAGTCTACGAGCAGTACTTC
TRBV28,.,TRBJ2-7,.,CARSTAGRPREQYF,TGTGCCAGGAGCACGGCGGGGCGCCCCCGCGAGCAGTACTTC
TRBV30,.,TRBJ1-1,.,CAWSAPVHGLRNTEAFF,TGTGCCTGGAGTGCCCCGGTTCATGGCCTCCGGAACACTGAAGCTTTCTTT
TRBV5-6,once,TRBJ2-3,.,CASSLAVMVDTQYF,TGTGCCAGCAGCTTGGCCGTAATGGTAGATACGCAGTATTTT
TRBV7-9,.,TRBJ1-2,TRBD1,CASSLSSGGGYGYTF,TGTGCCAGCAGCTTAAGTTCAGGGGGCGGCTATGGCTACACCTTC
TRBV10-3,.,TRBJ2-1,.,CAISDPRPIWISSYNEQFF,TGTGCCATCAGTGATCCCCGGCCGATCTGGATTAGCTCCTACAATGAGCAGTTCTTC
TRBV29-1,.,TRBJ2-7,.,CSVLRGGGYEQYF,TGCAGCGTTCTGCGGGGCGGAGGCTACGAGCAGTACTTC
TRBV6-4,.,TRBJ2-1,.,CASSGLDYNEQFF,TGTGCCAGCAGTGGACTAGATTACAATGAGCAGTTCTTC
TRBV11-2,.,TRBJ2-7,.,CASSSRSVGLSEQYF,TGTGCCAGCAGCTCCCGGAGTGTGGGGTTGTCCGAGCAGTACTTC
TRBV3-1,once,TRBJ2-1,.,CASSQDRGSEQFF,TGTGCCAGCAGCCAAGATAGGGGGAGTGAGCAGTTCTTC
TRBV20-1,.,TRBJ2-5,.,CSARDRLLNQETQYF,TGCAGTGCTCGGGACCGCCTGTTAAATCAAGAGACCCAGTACTTC
TRBV4-1,.,TRBJ2-3,TRBD1,CASRTETGASTDTQYF,TGCGCCAGCAGAACCGAGACAGGGGCTAGCACAGATACGCAGTATTTT
TRBV20-1,.,TRBJ2-1,.,CSARPTSGVSYNEQFF,TGCAGTGCTAGACCCACTTCCGGGGTCTCCTACAATGAGCAGTTCTTC
TRBV3-1,.,TRBJ1-4,.,CASSQNRRRRYEKLFF,TGTGCCAGCAGCCAAAATCGACGTAGAAGATATGAAAAACTGTTTTTT
TRBV30,.,TRBJ2-1,TRBD2,CAWWTSGYNEQFF,TGTGCCTGGTGGACTAGCGGTTACAATGAGCAGTTCTTC
TRBV29-1,.,TRBJ2-7,.,CSVGFRTDIYEQYF,TGCAGCGTTGGGTTCCGGACGGATATCTACGAGCAGTACTTC
TRBV14,.,TRBJ2-1,.,CASSQDYGGDYNEQFF,TGTGCCAGCAGCCAAGATTATGGGGGTGACTACAATGAGCAGTTCTTC
TRBV15,.,TRBJ2-3,TRBD2,CAVAGRGMDTQYF,TGTGCCGTAGCGGGAAGAGGCATGGATACGCAGTATTTT
TRBV12-3/TRBV12-4,.,TRBJ2-7,.,CASSLNAVEQYF,TGTGCCAGCAGTTTAAATGCAGTCGAGCAGTACTTC
TRBV28,once,TRBJ2-1,.,CASSPNGYNEQFF,TGTGCCAGCAGTCCTAACGGCTACAATGAGCAGTTCTTC
TRBV7-9,.,TRBJ2-3,.,CASSIAGLPDTQYF,TGTGCCAGCAGCATCGCAGGTTTACCAGATACGCAGTATTTT
TRBV20-1,.,TRBJ2-1,.,CSARKGNEQFF,TGCAGTGCTAGAAAAGGCAATGAGCAGTTCTTC
TRBV12-5,.,TRBJ1-2,.,CASGFHRGRSYGYTF,TGTGCTAGTGGTTTCCATCGGGGGCGCTCCTATGGCTACACCTTC
TRBV23-1,.,TRBJ2-7,.,CASIPTPESSYEQYF,TGCGCCAGCATTCCGACCCCGGAGAGCTCCTACGAGCAGTACTTC
TRBV27,.,TRBJ2-7,.,CASSLSGHAYEQYF,TGTGCCAGCAGTTTATCGGGACATGCCTACGAGCAGTACTTC
TRBV10-3,.,TRBJ1-2,TRBD1,CAISADRDNGYTF,TGTGCCATCAGTGCTGACAGGGATAATGGCTACACCTTC
TRBV20-1,.,TRBJ1-1,.,CSARMWASAGGRSTEAFF,TGCAGTGCTAGAATGTGGGCCTCAGCGGGGGGCAGGAGCACTGAAGCTTTCTTT
TRBV5-4,.,TRBJ2-3,TRBD2,CASSTPGLAGALGTDTQYF,TGTGCCAGCAGCACGCCGGGACTAGCGGGGGCCCTAGGCACAGATACGCAGTATTTT
TRBV2,.,TRBJ2-7,.,CARGGLTGGAYEQYF,TGTGCCAGGGGGGGTCTGACAGGAGGGGCATACGAGCAGTACTTC
TRBV5-6,.,TRBJ1-1,TRBD1,CAAGQGARDTEAFF,TGTGCCGCGGGACAGGGGGCTCGGGACACTGAAGCTTTCTTT
TRBV5-1,once,TRBJ2-3,.,CASSLSWTISDTQYF,TGCGCCAGCAGCTTGTCCTGGACCATCTCAGATACGCAGTATTTT
TRBV3-1,.,TRBJ2-7,.,CASSFTGSRLVEQYF,TGTGCCAGCAGCTTTACCGGGTCCCGTCTGGTCGAGCAGTACTTC
TRBV15,.,TRBJ2-6,.,CATSRELGSGANVLTF,TGTGCCACCAGCAGAGAGTTGGGCTCTGGGGCCAACGTCCTGACTTTC
TRBV25-1,.,TRBJ2-1,.,CASSDLRAGSNNEQFF,TGTGCCAGCAGTGACTTGAGGGCGGGATCTAACAATGAGCAGTTCTTC
TRBV27,.,TRBJ2-3,TRBD1,CASSGGTGGHTQYF,TGTGCCAGCAGTGGAGGGACAGGGGGACATACGCAGTATTTT
TRBV30,.,TRBJ2-1,TRBD2,CAWMEGGPYNEQFF,TGTGCCTGGATGGAGGGAGGGCCCTACAATGAGCAGTTCTTC
TRBV3-1,.,TRBJ2-1,TRBD2,CASSRNTPVSGSRDEQFF,TGTGCCAGCAGTCGAAACACCCCCGTGAGCGGGAGTCGGGATGAGCAGTTCTTC
TRBV5-6,.,TRBJ2-1,TRBD2,CASSQGLAGATAYNEQFF,TGTGCCAGCAGCCAGGGACTAGCGGGAGCGACAGCCTACAATGAGCAGTTCTTC
TRBV5-1,.,TRBJ2-3,TRBD2,CASSLFSGSTDTQYF,TGCGCCAGCAGCTTGTTTAGCGGGAGCACAGATACGCAGTATTTT
TRBV7-2,.,TRBJ2-5,TRBD2,CASRFLAGGPEETQYF,TGTGCCAGCAGGTTCCTAGCGGGGGGGCCAGAGGAGACCCAGTACTTC
TRBV7-9,.,TRBJ2-7,TRBD2,CASSLDGLALNEQYF,TGTGCCAGCAGCTTAGACGGACTAGCGTTGAACGAGCAGTACTTC
TRBV27,.,TRBJ1-2,.,CASSPTGYGYTF,TGTGCCAGCAGTCCGACCGGCTATGGCTACACCTTC
TRBV6-5,.,TRBJ1-1,.,CASSWDLNTEAFF,TGTGCCAGCAGTTGGGACCTCAACACTGAAGCTTTCTTT
TRBV25-1,.,TRBJ2-7,TRBD2,CASSDTLAGYEQYF,TGTGCCAGCAGTGACACTCTAGCGGGGTACGAGCAGTACTTC
TRBV4-1,.,TRBJ2-3,.,CASSQIPGSTDTQYF,TGCGCCAGCAGCCAAATCCCCGGTAGCACAGATACGCAGTATTTT
TRBV7-9,.,TRBJ2-3,TRBD2,CASSGGRGTDTQYF,TGTGCCAGCAGCGGCGGGAGAGGGACAGATACGCAGTATTTT